The 15 T cell receptor beta chains below all came from one sample that was sequenced in a study of blood T cell repertoires in COVID-19. Assay used: immunoSEQ multiplex PCR; TCRdb lists only in-frame clones, some missing. The sample records roughly 38,000 clones, over 80% being singletons. Sequences were obtained from peripheral blood. The receptors here all came from a woman in her 70s with acute or convalescent COVID-19.

The chain employs TRBV6-2 or TRBV6-3 and TRBJ2-5; TRBD2 matches at 11 bases. V trimming: 6 bases; J trimming: 5 bases; junction bases outside the gene matches: 17. This CDR3 region has 18 residues. Germline CDR1 is MNHEY and CDR2 is SVGEGT. CDR3 amino acids: CASSLPGLADTEGETQYF. The CDR3 DNA follows: TGTGCCAGCAGCCTTCCGGGACTAGCGGATACCGAAGGGGAGACCCAGTACTTC.

The chain recombines TRBV25-1 with TRBJ2-2, with D perhaps matching TRBD1 (5 bases). Trimming took off 7 bases at V and 0 bases at J, with 15 bases between the two ends. The CDR3 is 16 residues long. In germline, CDR1 is MGHDK, CDR2 SYGVNS. The CDR3 here is CASTGHLIANTGELFF. The CDR3 nucleotides are TGTGCCAGCACAGGACACCTAATCGCGAACACCGGGGAGCTGTTTTTT.

The rearrangement uses TRBV7-9 and TRBJ1-2; a weak D match, TRBD1 (6 bases). Between the trimmed V and J ends, which lost 1 base and 4 bases, there was a span of 16 bases. Germline assignment: CDR1 SEHNR and CDR2 FQNEAQ (reference sequence). This CDR3 spans 16 amino acids. Written as DNA, the CDR3 is TGTGCCAGCAGCTTAGAGGGCAGGGGCGAGTTCTATGGCTACACCTTC. Protein product: CASSLEGRGEFYGYTF.

The chain combines TRBV10-1 with TRBJ1-2; D gene uncertain. The length of the CDR3 is 18 residues. The germline V gene has CDR1 WNHNN and CDR2 SYGVQD (reference sequence). Trimming left V 6 bases short and J 4 bases short, with 27 bases between. CDR3 in amino acids: CASRYSSPNTSLIYGYTF. The CDR3, as DNA: TGCGCCAGCAGGTACAGCTCCCCCAACACCTCTCTAATCTATGGCTACACCTTC.

The rearrangement uses TRBV7-9 and TRBJ2-7, with TRBD2 as a possible D gene (6 bases). Germline lookup yields CDR1 SEHNR and CDR2 FQNEAQ (reference sequence). The CDR3 runs 13 residues. Deletions cut 5 bases from V and 6 bases from J, with 14 bases between. CDR3 sequence reads: CASSPTTGVEQYV. CDR3 sequence (DNA): TGTGCCAGCAGCCCCACTACGGGAGTCGAGCAGTACGTC.

The chain uses TRBV7-2 and TRBJ2-7; D not certain. V was cut by 2 bases and J by 4 bases, with 9 bases left in between. CDR3 size: 13 residues. Germline CDR1 and CDR2: SGHTA and FQGNSA. CDR3 coding DNA: TGTGCCAGCAGCTTAAAGAGTGGTTACGAGCAGTACGTC. Translation: CASSLKSGYEQYV.

This clone was counted once. This chain connects TRBV19 to TRBJ2-2; weak D call: TRBD2 (6 bases). This CDR3 has 15 residues. V was clipped by 6 bases and J by 0 bases, with 11 bases between them. CDR1 LNHDA and CDR2 SQIVND come from the germline V gene (reference sequence). Here the CDR3 DNA reads TGTGCCAGTAGGGCCGGGAGCGCGAACACCGGGGAGCTGTTTTTT. This sequence encodes CASRAGSANTGELFF. The variable domain in full, with the rest retrieved from reference TRBV19 and TRBJ2-2, is DGGITQSPKYLFRKEGQNVTLSCEQNLNHDAMYWYRQDPGQGLRLIYYSQIVNDFQKGDIAEGYSVSREKKESFPLTVTSAQKNPTAFYLCASRAGSANTGELFFGEGSRLTVL.

This clone was counted once. For the CDR3, the DNA is TGTGCCAGCAGTGACTACAGGGGTGGCACAGATACGCAGTATTTT. Translated, it gives CASSDYRGGTDTQYF. This chain uses TRBV6-4 with TRBJ2-3, with 7 positions matching TRBD1. Germline V gene lookup returns CDR1 MRHNA and CDR2 SNTAGT. Trimming cost V 1 base and J 1 base; bases outside gene matches: 2. The CDR3 runs 15 residues.

The chain recombines TRBV11-2 with TRBJ2-7, with TRBD2 matching over 7 bases. CDR1 is SGHAT and CDR2 is FQNNGV in the germline V gene. V trimming: 8 bases; J trimming: 1 base; junction bases outside the gene matches: 2. The CDR3 spans 12 residues. CDR3 DNA sequence: TGTGCCAGCCGGGGGGATTCCTACGAGCAGTACGTC. Protein sequence: CASRGDSYEQYV.

The chain combines TRBV6-5 with TRBJ2-5, with a weak D call TRBD1 (7 bases). Germline CDR1 reads MNHEY; CDR2 reads SVGAGI. V was cut by 6 bases and J by 5 bases, with 13 bases left in between. The CDR3 consists of 13 residues. CDR3 sequence: CASSLQGRETQYF. In DNA, the CDR3 is TGTGCCAGCAGCTTACAGGGGAGGGAGACCCAGTACTTC.

A word on this clone: The conserved final phenylalanine or tryptophan is absent from the CDR3, which likely points to a read error. The DNA is omitted, as the CDR3 cannot be located on it reliably, and the CDR3 follows TCRdb's listing. This sequence joins TRBV6-7 and TRBJ2-7; TRBD2 is taken as the D call from the table, unchecked against the DNA. TRBV6-7 is labeled an ORF, and its function is uncertain. The CDR3 spans 8 residues, counting both ends. CDR3 sequence: CASSLGRG.

V and J are TRBV7-9 and TRBJ2-5; D is unresolved. The CDR3 covers 15 residues. V was shortened by 5 bases and J by 4 bases, with 17 bases between the two germline ends. Looked up from germline, CDR1 is SEHNR and CDR2 is FQNEAQ (reference sequence). In DNA, the CDR3 is TGTGCCAGCAGCCCGACGCAGCGAGTGAGAGAGACCCAGTACTTC. Its protein product is CASSPTQRVRETQYF.

The chain couples TRBV7-9 to TRBJ1-5; D unresolved. Germline assignment: CDR1 SEHNR and CDR2 FQNEAQ (reference sequence). The CDR3 length is 16 residues. V was trimmed by 1 base and J by 2 bases, leaving 12 bases between them. CDR3 coding DNA: TGTGCCAGCAGCTTAGGGTCCGGGTCTGGCAATCAGCCCCAGCATTTT. Protein product: CASSLGSGSGNQPQHF.

The V call is TRBV7-8, the J call TRBJ1-5, with TRBD1 identical over 8 bases. Germline CDR1 is SGHVS and CDR2 is FQNEAQ. The CDR3 is made up of 14 amino acids. V shed 3 bases, J shed 4 bases, and the junction held 2 bases outside the gene matches. CDR3 in DNA: TGTGCCAGCAGCTTGGACAGGGAGAATCAGCCCCAGCATTTT. Its translation: CASSLDRENQPQHF.

This chain uses TRBV11-1 with TRBJ2-4; 12 bases fit TRBD2. V dropped 5 bases and J dropped 5; count of bases not matched to a gene: 4. Per germline, CDR1 SGHAT and CDR2 FQDESV (reference sequence). The CDR3 consists of 15 residues. CDR3 nucleotide sequence: TGTGCCAGCAGCCTCAGACTAGCGGGAGAAAACATTCAGTACTTC. This encodes CASSLRLAGENIQYF.